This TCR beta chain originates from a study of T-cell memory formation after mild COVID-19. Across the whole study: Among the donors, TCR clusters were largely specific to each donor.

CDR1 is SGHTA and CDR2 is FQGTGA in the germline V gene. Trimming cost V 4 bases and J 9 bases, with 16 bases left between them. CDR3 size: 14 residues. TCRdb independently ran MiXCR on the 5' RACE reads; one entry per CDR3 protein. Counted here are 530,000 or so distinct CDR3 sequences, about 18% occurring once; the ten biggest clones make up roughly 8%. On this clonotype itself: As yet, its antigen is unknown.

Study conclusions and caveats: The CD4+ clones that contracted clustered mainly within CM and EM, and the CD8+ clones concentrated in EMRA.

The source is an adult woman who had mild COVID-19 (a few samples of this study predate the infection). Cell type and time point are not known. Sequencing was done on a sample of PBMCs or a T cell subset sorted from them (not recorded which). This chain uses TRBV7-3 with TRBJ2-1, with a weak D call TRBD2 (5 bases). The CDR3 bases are TGTGCCAGCAGCTCCTACGGGGATAGCAGTGAGCAGTTCTTC. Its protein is CASSSYGDSSEQFF.